This T cell receptor beta chain is drawn from a study of identical twins. Study observations and caveats: Memory repertoires lacked the insertion deficit that abundant cord blood beta clonotypes showed. Rather than following the same donors, the conclusions depended on cross-sectional statistical analysis. Among monozygotic twins, out-of-frame TCR alpha sharing exceeded what models predicted.

Template switching introduced a universal primer site, and the cDNA bore unique molecular identifiers. Via MiXCR, TCRdb re-called the 5' RACE reads, giving one row per CDR3 protein. The sample contains 420,000 or so distinct CDR3 sequences, under 20% of which appear only once. V dropped 0 bases and J dropped 6 bases, with 15 bases sitting between them. The length of the CDR3 is 15 residues. The germline V gene has CDR1 LNHNV and CDR2 YYDKDF (reference sequence). As to this clonotype: What it binds is not known.

Material for sequencing was naive T cells sorted from blood. The chain couples TRBV15 to TRBJ2-7; D gene ambiguous. The receptor was derived from a man aged 45-60 years in good health. The CDR3 nucleotides read TGTGCCACCAGCAGAGATTTGGGAACGACGGGCGAGCAGTACTTC. It codes for CATSRDLGTTGEQYF.